A selection of T cell receptor beta chains follows, all from one sample in a study of blood T cell repertoires in COVID-19. TCRdb's copy holds only in-frame clones and misses some; the assay was immunoSEQ multiplex PCR. The repertoire holds 300,000 or so clones, 90% seen once, with 1.1% in the top ten. Sample: PBMCs or T cells enriched from blood (not recorded which). Receptor source: a woman aged 25 to 39 who had recovered from COVID-19. Each CDR3 is given with its conserved first and last residue. A D gene is named only where the DNA matches it firmly.

>TRBJ2-1|TRBV7-3|TRBD1
CASSPGQGIHEQFF
TGTGCCAGCAGCCCGGGACAGGGTATTCATGAGCAGTTCTTC
>TRBJ1-5|TRBV6-2/TRBV6-3|NA
CASSNPGFQPQHF
TGTGCCAGCAGTAATCCAGGGTTTCAGCCCCAGCATTTT
>TRBJ1-1|TRBV5-1|NA
CASSPIADSNTEAFF
TGCGCCAGCAGCCCGATTGCAGACAGTAACACTGAAGCTTTCTTT
>TRBJ2-6|TRBV7-2|NA
CASSLGASGANVLTF
TGTGCCAGCAGCTTAGGGGCATCTGGGGCCAACGTCCTGACTTTC
>TRBJ1-1|TRBV6-2/TRBV6-3|TRBD1
CASSYSRGRTEAFF
TGTGCCAGCAGTTACAGCAGGGGGCGGACTGAAGCTTTCTTT
>TRBJ2-5|TRBV7-9|NA
CASSLVGGGETQYF
TGTGCCAGCAGCTTAGTTGGGGGAGGAGAGACCCAGTACTTC
>TRBJ1-4|TRBV5-1|NA
CASSSGQIATNEKLFF
TGCGCCAGCAGCTCCGGACAGATTGCAACTAATGAAAAACTGTTTTTT
>TRBJ1-6|TRBV6-4|NA
CAIRNREGDGNSPLHF
TGTGCCATCCGAAACAGGGAAGGGGACGGTAATTCACCCCTCCACTTT
>TRBJ2-7|TRBV5-1|TRBD1
CASSLGVGQRSYEQYF
TGCGCCAGCAGCTTGGGAGTGGGACAGAGGTCCTACGAGCAGTACTTC
>TRBJ1-2|TRBV5-1|NA
CASSSRDTGRTNYGYTF
TGCGCCAGCAGCTCCCGGGACACCGGGAGGACTAACTATGGCTACACCTTC
>TRBJ1-2|TRBV29-1|NA
CSVRLEIGYGYTF
TGCAGCGTTCGTTTAGAGATTGGCTATGGCTACACCTTC